The TCR beta chain under discussion was sequenced for a study of radiotherapy plus CTLA-4 blockade in lung cancer (dated by TCRdb to the late 2010s). Notes on the research overall: Among the enrolled patients, about 19% had an objective response, and 31% reached disease control. The paper as a whole reports these results and caveats: The strongest predictors of response were reported to be early dynamic shifts in blood T cell clones along with a rise in serum interferon-beta following radiation. After treatment with radiotherapy and ipilimumab, TCR clones that originated in tumors expanded in peripheral blood.

Library preparation employed the immunoSEQ multiplex PCR assay. TCRdb took over this immuneACCESS table, retaining in-frame rearrangements with V and J assigned. Such tables are incomplete; in checked studies, under half of the missing clones stem from an unresolved V gene, and the remainder is unexplained. Within this sample are around 110,000 clones, with 81% of them counted one time only. Together, the top ten hold approximately 3.5% of the sample. For this clone: The antigen it binds to is not known. Base quality data are lacking; no much larger clone is found one base away.

V and J are truncated by 2 bases and 7 bases respectively, leaving an intervening sequence of 18 bases. According to the germline V gene (reference sequence), CDR1 reads LNHDA and CDR2 reads SQIVND. Its CDR3 holds 15 amino acids, cysteine through phenylalanine. Just the 45-base CDR3 DNA is kept, in frame starting at base 1. In this study, focal radiation therapy paired with CTLA-4 blockade (ipilimumab) was tested in patients who had chemo-refractory metastatic non-small-cell lung cancer. This sample comprised peripheral blood, obtained from a patient treated with radiotherapy plus ipilimumab. The sequence derives from a human donor with non-small cell lung cancer that progressed on radiotherapy plus ipilimumab. Some clones in this sample may be carry-over from other donors' samples. The rearranged segments are TRBV19 and TRBJ2-7; too little of a D gene remains to name it. CDR3 protein: CASSINSVSSGEQYF. The bases are TGTGCCAGTAGTATAAACAGCGTATCCTCCGGTGAGCAGTACTTC.